The 20 T cell receptor beta chains in this list originate from one sample, sequenced in a study of blood T cell repertoires in COVID-19. Here immunoSEQ multiplex PCR was the method, and the copy in TCRdb shows in-frame clones only, minus some. The sample holds 48,000 or so clones, 85% to 90% seen once. Sequencing was carried out using peripheral blood. These receptors originate from a woman of 80 years or more with COVID-19, enrolled during active disease.

This sequence joins TRBV28 and TRBJ2-7; 7 nucleotides agree with TRBD1. Germline CDR1 is MDHEN and CDR2 is SYDVKM. V dropped 5 bases and J dropped 3; count of bases not matched to a gene: 10. CDR3 length equals 15 residues. The CDR3 spells CASSQGDRTFYEQYF. The CDR3 DNA follows: TGTGCCAGCAGTCAGGGGGACAGAACCTTCTACGAGCAGTACTTC. Looking up the rest from reference TRBV28 and TRBJ2-7 gives the full variable domain: DVKVTQSSRYLVKRTGEKVFLECVQDMDHENMFWYRQDPGLGLRLIYFSYDVKMKEKGDIPEGYSVSREKKERFSLILESASTNQTSMYLCASSQGDRTFYEQYFGPGTRLTVT.

The chain has TRBV5-4 and TRBJ2-5, with 8 bases lining up with TRBD2. This CDR3 has 16 residues. After removal of 4 bases from V and 0 bases from J, the junction contained 8 bases not matched to a gene. CDR1 SGHNT and CDR2 YYREEE come from the germline V gene (reference sequence). The CDR3 sequence is CASSEYSGANQETQYF. CDR3 bases: TGTGCCAGCAGCGAGTATAGCGGGGCAAACCAAGAGACCCAGTACTTC.

The chain employs TRBV5-1 and TRBJ1-1; D gene unclear. CDR1 is SGHRS, CDR2 YFSETQ, per germline. The CDR3 extends over 11 amino acids. V lost 5 bases and J 5 bases, leaving 7 bases between the germline ends. In DNA form, the CDR3 reads TGCGCCAGCAGACGGGGAACTGAAGCTTTCTTT. It codes for CASRRGTEAFF.

The V and J genes are TRBV19 and TRBJ2-3, with 8 bases lining up with TRBD2. Germline V CDR1 and CDR2: LNHDA, SQIVND (reference sequence). The CDR3 loop spans 19 amino acids. Unmatched junction bases numbered 18, after V lost 3 bases and J lost 4 bases. CDR3 bases: TGTGCCAGTAGTATGTCGGGGACTAGGAGCTTTGGATCGGCAGATACGCAGTATTTT. Amino acids: CASSMSGTRSFGSADTQYF. Based on the CDR3 plus reference TRBV19 and TRBJ2-3, the full variable domain is DGGITQSPKYLFRKEGQNVTLSCEQNLNHDAMYWYRQDPGQGLRLIYYSQIVNDFQKGDIAEGYSVSREKKESFPLTVTSAQKNPTAFYLCASSMSGTRSFGSADTQYFGPGTRLTVL.

This clone was counted a single time. This chain links TRBV28 with TRBJ1-4; the match to TRBD1 covers 8 bases. J was trimmed by 5 bases and V by 5 bases; bases with no gene match: 7. The germline CDR1 and CDR2 sequences are MDHEN and SYDVKM. This CDR3 is built from 15 residues. The CDR3 region has the DNA TGTGCCAGCAGTCCCAGGGACAGGCAGAATGAAAAACTGTTTTTT. Protein product: CASSPRDRQNEKLFF. Variable domain in full (rest from reference TRBV28 and TRBJ1-4): DVKVTQSSRYLVKRTGEKVFLECVQDMDHENMFWYRQDPGLGLRLIYFSYDVKMKEKGDIPEGYSVSREKKERFSLILESASTNQTSMYLCASSPRDRQNEKLFFGSGTQLSVL.

This sequence joins TRBV7-3 and TRBJ2-2, with 14 nucleotides matching TRBD2. The V gene's germline CDR1 is SGHTA and CDR2 FQGTGA. This CDR3 contains 16 residues. The V and J ends lost 5 bases and 4 bases, in that order; junction bases with no gene match: 3. The CDR3 DNA follows: TGTGCCAGCAGCGCGACTAGCGGGGGGGGCACCGGGGAGCTGTTTTTT. It codes for CASSATSGGGTGELFF.

The V and J genes are TRBV12-3 or TRBV12-4 and TRBJ1-5; unclear D gene. The CDR3 loop spans 12 amino acids. V shed 8 bases and J shed 5 bases, with 10 bases lying between them. CDR3 nucleotides: TGTGCCAGCCGTACGGGTTATCAGCCCCAGCATTTT. Protein sequence: CASRTGYQPQHF.

The V call is TRBV27, the J call TRBJ2-7; 7 bases are a match to TRBD2. Germline assignment: CDR1 MNHEY and CDR2 SMNVEV (reference sequence). V gave up 2 bases and J gave up 7 bases; unmatched junction bases: 8. The CDR3 covers 14 residues. The CDR3 reads CASSLRGGPNEQYF. The CDR3 region has the DNA TGTGCCAGCAGTTTACGGGGAGGGCCAAATGAGCAGTACTTC.

This chain joins TRBV6-6 and TRBJ1-6, with TRBD1 identical over 9 bases. This CDR3 region has 14 residues. The junction had 9 bases not matched to a gene; V was cut back by 6 bases and J by 12 bases. CDR1 MNHNY and CDR2 SVGAGI come from the germline V gene (reference sequence). CDR3 sequence: CASSFRQGGGPLHF. The CDR3 bases are TGTGCCAGCAGCTTCCGACAGGGGGGCGGACCCCTCCACTTT.

The gene calls are TRBV6-7 and TRBJ2-1; TRBD1 matches 8 bases. TRBV6-7 is an open reading frame, and its role is uncertain. This CDR3 spans 17 amino acids. V trimming: 2 bases; J trimming: 2 bases; junction bases outside the gene matches: 8. The CDR3 DNA is TGTGCCAGCAGTTACATCTTTGGACAGGGACCCTACAATGAGCAGTTCTTC. Its protein is CASSYIFGQGPYNEQFF.

The chain recombines TRBV27 with TRBJ2-1; a possible D gene is TRBD2 (5 bases). There are 15 residues in the CDR3. Germline V CDR1 and CDR2: MNHEY, SMNVEV (reference sequence). V dropped 10 bases and J dropped 0 bases, with 16 bases sitting between them. The CDR3 here is CATLRGPASYNEQFF. Written as DNA, the CDR3 is TGTGCCACCCTACGGGGTCCCGCCTCCTACAATGAGCAGTTCTTC.

V is TRBV5-1 and J is TRBJ2-1, with a tentative D call TRBD2 (5 bases). Germline CDR1 reads SGHRS; CDR2 reads YFSETQ. The CDR3 sequence is 13 residues long. The V gene lost 0 bases and the J gene lost 7 bases, with 8 bases spanning the gap. The CDR3, as DNA: TGCGCCAGCAGCTTGGGCGGGTGGAATGAGCAGTTCTTC. This encodes CASSLGGWNEQFF.

V is TRBV18 and J is TRBJ1-3; D is perhaps TRBD1 (6 bases). CDR3 length equals 17 residues. CDR1 and CDR2 (germline): KGHSH, LQKENI. V was shortened by 2 bases and J by 2 bases, with 16 bases between the two germline ends. The CDR3 loop is CASSPIPPQGPGNTIYF. CDR3 coding DNA: TGTGCCAGCTCACCAATCCCCCCCCAGGGGCCTGGAAACACCATATATTTT.

The chain has TRBV7-6 and TRBJ2-7; TRBD1 matches 12 bases. Germline values: CDR1 SGHVS, CDR2 FNYEAQ. J gave up 3 bases and V 1 base, and 1 base lay outside the gene matches. CDR3 size: 15 residues. CDR3 residues: CASSLGDRGLYEQYF. CDR3 in DNA: TGTGCCAGCAGCTTAGGGGACAGGGGGCTCTACGAGCAGTACTTC.

The V gene is TRBV12-3 or TRBV12-4, the J gene TRBJ1-2; D remains unclear. Trimming cost V 3 bases and J 4 bases, with 6 bases left between them. This CDR3 has 12 residues. The CDR3, as DNA: TGTGCCAGCAGTTTGAGTTTCTATGGCTACACCTTC. Encoded protein: CASSLSFYGYTF.

This chain joins TRBV2 and TRBJ2-7; 7 bases agree with TRBD2. The length of the CDR3 is 12 residues. The germline V gene encodes CDR1 SNHLY and CDR2 FYNNEI. Unmatched junction bases numbered 3, after V lost 8 bases and J lost 2 bases. The DNA for the CDR3 is TGTGCCAGCTCCGGGGGGACCTACGAGCAGTACTTC. Amino acid sequence: CASSGGTYEQYF.

This sequence joins TRBV18 and TRBJ2-2; 8 bases match TRBD1. In germline, CDR1 is KGHSH, CDR2 LQKENI. The CDR3 totals 16 residues. Trimming cost V 3 bases and J 4 bases; bases outside gene matches: 7. CDR3 nucleotides: TGTGCCAGCTCACCCTCAGGACAGGGTGGCACCGGGGAGCTGTTTTTT. Protein sequence: CASSPSGQGGTGELFF.

J is TRBJ2-5 and V is TRBV4-2, with TRBD2 matching 10 bases. CDR1 and CDR2 from the germline V gene are LGHNA and YNFKEQ. V shed 4 bases, J shed 8 bases, and the junction held 13 bases outside the gene matches. The CDR3 is 16 amino acids. The CDR3 protein is CASSPILAGGSGTQYF. In DNA, the CDR3 is TGTGCCAGCAGCCCCATCTTAGCGGGGGGCTCAGGCACCCAGTACTTC.

The rearrangement joins TRBV7-2 to TRBJ1-1, with a tentative D call TRBD1 (6 bases). The CDR3 length is 13 residues. The germline V gene has CDR1 SGHTA and CDR2 FQGNSA. Trimming cost V 4 bases and J 7 bases, with 13 bases left between them. CDR3 in DNA: TGTGCCAGCAGCTATAGGTCAGGGGTTGAAGCTTTCTTT. Translated: CASSYRSGVEAFF.

This chain links TRBV6-6 with TRBJ2-7, with D perhaps TRBD1 (5 bases). Trimming pared 7 bases from V and 6 bases from J, leaving 25 bases between. Germline V gene data show CDR1 as MNHNY and CDR2 as SVGAGI (reference sequence). CDR3 length: 16 residues. CDR3 sequence reads: CASTLIQGEARSEQYF. CDR3 nucleotide sequence: TGTGCCAGCACCCTAATCCAGGGCGAGGCACGAAGCGAGCAGTACTTC.